A selection of T cell receptor beta chains follows, all from one sample in a study of OX40 agonist ivuxolimab in advanced cancers. The method was immunoSEQ multiplex PCR; TCRdb's version includes in-frame clones alone and lacks a portion of them. The data hold 95,000 to 150,000 clones, with around 95% observed a single time. The starting material was CD4+ or CD8+ T cells sorted from blood, obtained in a trial of the OX40 agonist ivuxolimab. The origin of the receptors is an adult with an advanced solid tumor such as melanoma, head and neck, liver or kidney cancer. The CDR3 runs from the conserved cysteine through the conserved F or W. Fields, in order: clone size, J gene, CDR3 length, V gene, D gene, CDR3 DNA, CDR3 protein. D genes are given only for firm matches. Part of the rows lack a size; the others show once, few, many or a class for expanded clones.

clone_size: NA; j_call: TRBJ1-5; cdr3_length: 13; v_call: TRBV7-2; d_call: TRBD1; cdr3_nt: TGTGCCAGCAGCTTAGCGGACAGGCAGCCCCAGCATTTT; cdr3_aa: CASSLADRQPQHF
clone_size: NA; j_call: TRBJ1-5; cdr3_length: 13; v_call: TRBV6-5; d_call: NA; cdr3_nt: TGTGCCAGCAGAGGACCGGGGGACATGCCCCAGCATTTT; cdr3_aa: CASRGPGDMPQHF
clone_size: NA; j_call: TRBJ1-5; cdr3_length: 16; v_call: TRBV19; d_call: NA; cdr3_nt: TGTGCCAGTGGATCAATAACTAGGGCAGGGTCTCAGCCCCAGCATTTT; cdr3_aa: CASGSITRAGSQPQHF
clone_size: NA; j_call: TRBJ1-1; cdr3_length: 14; v_call: TRBV5-1; d_call: NA; cdr3_nt: TGCGCCAGCAGCTTGGCCGGGGGTGATACTGAAGCTTTCTTT; cdr3_aa: CASSLAGGDTEAFF
clone_size: NA; j_call: TRBJ1-2; cdr3_length: 13; v_call: TRBV7-6; d_call: NA; cdr3_nt: TGTGCCAGCAGCTTAGGACTATTATCTGGCTACACCTTC; cdr3_aa: CASSLGLLSGYTF
clone_size: NA; j_call: TRBJ1-1; cdr3_length: 15; v_call: TRBV29-1; d_call: NA; cdr3_nt: TGCAGCGTTGGGGAGAATACAGTTTCGAACACTGAAGCTTTCTTT; cdr3_aa: CSVGENTVSNTEAFF
clone_size: NA; j_call: TRBJ2-5; cdr3_length: 16; v_call: TRBV7-2; d_call: NA; cdr3_nt: TGTGCCAGCAGCCCCCCCCCGAGGGGAAGTGGGGAGACCCAGTACTTC; cdr3_aa: CASSPPPRGSGETQYF
clone_size: NA; j_call: TRBJ2-1; cdr3_length: 16; v_call: TRBV29-1; d_call: TRBD2; cdr3_nt: TGCAGCGTTGAGGAGATTGCGGGAGGCAACTACAATGAGCAGTTCTTC; cdr3_aa: CSVEEIAGGNYNEQFF
clone_size: NA; j_call: TRBJ2-5; cdr3_length: 15; v_call: TRBV10-3; d_call: NA; cdr3_nt: TGTGCCATCAGTCCACTTCGAGACAGCCAAGAGACCCAGTACTTC; cdr3_aa: CAISPLRDSQETQYF
clone_size: NA; j_call: TRBJ1-1; cdr3_length: 16; v_call: TRBV6-6; d_call: NA; cdr3_nt: TGTGCCAGCAGTTACTCGGCGGGACAATCGAACACTGAAGCTTTCTTT; cdr3_aa: CASSYSAGQSNTEAFF
clone_size: NA; j_call: TRBJ2-1; cdr3_length: 15; v_call: TRBV2; d_call: NA; cdr3_nt: TGTGCCAGCATCCGGGACACATCATTTAACAATGAGCAGTTCTTC; cdr3_aa: CASIRDTSFNNEQFF
clone_size: once; j_call: TRBJ2-7; cdr3_length: 14; v_call: TRBV27; d_call: NA; cdr3_nt: TGTGCCAGCAGCCCTCCGGACAGCTTATACGAGCAGTACTTC; cdr3_aa: CASSPPDSLYEQYF
clone_size: NA; j_call: TRBJ1-2; cdr3_length: 15; v_call: TRBV19; d_call: NA; cdr3_nt: TGTGCCAGTAGTATCGGGACACTTGACAACTATGGCTACACCTTC; cdr3_aa: CASSIGTLDNYGYTF
clone_size: NA; j_call: TRBJ1-2; cdr3_length: 14; v_call: TRBV5-6; d_call: NA; cdr3_nt: TGTGCCAGCAGCTTTCAGCAGTCGTCTATTGGCTACACCTTC; cdr3_aa: CASSFQQSSIGYTF
clone_size: NA; j_call: TRBJ1-3; cdr3_length: 13; v_call: TRBV30; d_call: NA; cdr3_nt: TGTGCCTGGACCTCGGGGGTGGGAAACACCATATATTTT; cdr3_aa: CAWTSGVGNTIYF